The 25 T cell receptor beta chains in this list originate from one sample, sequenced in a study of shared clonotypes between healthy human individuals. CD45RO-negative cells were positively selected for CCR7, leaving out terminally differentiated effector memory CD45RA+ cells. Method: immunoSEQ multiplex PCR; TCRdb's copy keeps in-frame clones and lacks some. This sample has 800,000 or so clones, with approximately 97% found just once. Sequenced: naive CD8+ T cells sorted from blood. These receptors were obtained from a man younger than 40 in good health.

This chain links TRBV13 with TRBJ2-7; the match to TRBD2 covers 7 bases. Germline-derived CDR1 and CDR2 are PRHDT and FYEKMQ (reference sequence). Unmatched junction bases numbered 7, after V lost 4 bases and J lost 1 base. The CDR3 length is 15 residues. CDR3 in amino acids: CASSSLGGTSYEQYF. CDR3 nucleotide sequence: TGTGCCAGCAGCTCCCTCGGGGGGACGTCCTACGAGCAGTACTTC.

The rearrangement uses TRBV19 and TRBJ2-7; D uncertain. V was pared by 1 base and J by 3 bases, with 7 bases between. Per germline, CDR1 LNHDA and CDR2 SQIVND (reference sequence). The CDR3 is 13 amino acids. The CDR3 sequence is CASSIGRDYEQYF. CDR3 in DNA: TGTGCCAGTAGTATAGGAAGGGACTACGAGCAGTACTTC. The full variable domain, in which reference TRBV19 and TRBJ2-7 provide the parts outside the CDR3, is DGGITQSPKYLFRKEGQNVTLSCEQNLNHDAMYWYRQDPGQGLRLIYYSQIVNDFQKGDIAEGYSVSREKKESFPLTVTSAQKNPTAFYLCASSIGRDYEQYFGPGTRLTVT.

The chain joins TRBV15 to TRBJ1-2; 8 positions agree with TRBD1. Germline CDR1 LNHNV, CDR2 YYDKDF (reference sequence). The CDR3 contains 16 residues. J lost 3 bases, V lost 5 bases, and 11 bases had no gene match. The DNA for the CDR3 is TGTGCCACCAGCCCCCGAGACAGGGGAAACTACTATGGCTACACCTTC. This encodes CATSPRDRGNYYGYTF.

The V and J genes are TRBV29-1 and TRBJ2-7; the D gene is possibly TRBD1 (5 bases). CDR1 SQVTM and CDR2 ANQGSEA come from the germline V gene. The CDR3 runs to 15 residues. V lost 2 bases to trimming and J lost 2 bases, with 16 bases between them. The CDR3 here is CSVETGPSETYEQYF. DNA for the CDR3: TGCAGCGTTGAAACAGGCCCAAGCGAGACCTACGAGCAGTACTTC.

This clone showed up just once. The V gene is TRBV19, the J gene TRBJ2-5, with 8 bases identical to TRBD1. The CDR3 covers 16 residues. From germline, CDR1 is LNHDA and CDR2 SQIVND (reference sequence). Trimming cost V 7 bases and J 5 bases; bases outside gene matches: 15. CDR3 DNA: TGTGCCAGTAACTCCTCGGACAGGGACCTCAAGGAGACCCAGTACTTC. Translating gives CASNSSDRDLKETQYF.

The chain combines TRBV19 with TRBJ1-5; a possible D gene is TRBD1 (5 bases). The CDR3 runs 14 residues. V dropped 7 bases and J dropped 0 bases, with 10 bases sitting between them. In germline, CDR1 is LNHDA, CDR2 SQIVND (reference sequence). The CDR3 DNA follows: TGTGCCAGTAATCAGGGCTATAGCAATCAGCCCCAGCATTTT. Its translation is CASNQGYSNQPQHF.

The CDR3 bases are TGCAGCGTTGGGGGTACTATCCTTACCTACAATGAGCAGTTCTTC. This encodes CSVGGTILTYNEQFF. The V gene is TRBV29-1, the J gene TRBJ2-1; no reliable D call. Germline CDR1 SQVTM, CDR2 ANQGSEA. V lost 4 bases to trimming and J lost 2 bases, with 15 bases between them. The CDR3 has 15 residues.

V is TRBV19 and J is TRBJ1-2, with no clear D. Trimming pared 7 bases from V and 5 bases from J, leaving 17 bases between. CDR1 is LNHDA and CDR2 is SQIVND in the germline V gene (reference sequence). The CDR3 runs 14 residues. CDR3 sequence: CASNSNWGFYGYTF. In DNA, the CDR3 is TGTGCCAGTAATTCGAACTGGGGATTTTATGGCTACACCTTC.

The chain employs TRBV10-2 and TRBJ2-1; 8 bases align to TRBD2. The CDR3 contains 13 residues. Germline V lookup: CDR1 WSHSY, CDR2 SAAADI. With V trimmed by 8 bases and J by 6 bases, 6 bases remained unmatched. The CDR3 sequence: CASGPGGPNEQFF. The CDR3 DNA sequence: TGCGCCAGCGGGCCGGGAGGGCCCAATGAGCAGTTCTTC.

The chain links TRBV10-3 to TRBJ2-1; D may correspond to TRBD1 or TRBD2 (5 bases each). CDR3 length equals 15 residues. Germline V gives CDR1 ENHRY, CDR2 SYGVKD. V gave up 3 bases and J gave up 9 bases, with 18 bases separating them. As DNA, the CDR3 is TGTGCCATCAGTGAAGTGAGGGGTAACCGTATTGAGCAGTTCTTC. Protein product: CAISEVRGNRIEQFF.

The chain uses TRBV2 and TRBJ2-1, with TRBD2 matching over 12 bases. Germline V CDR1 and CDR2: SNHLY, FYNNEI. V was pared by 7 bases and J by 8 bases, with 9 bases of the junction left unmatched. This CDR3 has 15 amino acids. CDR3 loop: CASKETSGSTDEQFF. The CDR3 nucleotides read TGTGCCAGCAAGGAGACTAGCGGGAGTACGGATGAGCAGTTCTTC.

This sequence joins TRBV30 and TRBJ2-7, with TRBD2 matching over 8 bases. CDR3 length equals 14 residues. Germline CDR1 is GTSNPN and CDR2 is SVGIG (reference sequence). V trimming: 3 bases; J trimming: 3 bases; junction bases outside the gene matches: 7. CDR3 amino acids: CAWRSRTSSYEQYF. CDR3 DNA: TGTGCCTGGAGGTCTCGGACTAGCAGCTACGAGCAGTACTTC.

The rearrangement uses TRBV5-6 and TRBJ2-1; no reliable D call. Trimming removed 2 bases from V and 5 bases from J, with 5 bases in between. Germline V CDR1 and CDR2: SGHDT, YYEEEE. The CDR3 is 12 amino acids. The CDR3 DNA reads TGTGCCAGCAGCTTTGGAAACAATGAGCAGTTCTTC. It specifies CASSFGNNEQFF.

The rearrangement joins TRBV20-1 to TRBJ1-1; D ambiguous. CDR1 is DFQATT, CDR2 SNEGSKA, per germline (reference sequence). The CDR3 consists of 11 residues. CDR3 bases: TGCAGGGAAAGAGGTGGCACTGAAGCTTTCTTT. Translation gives CRERGGTEAFF.

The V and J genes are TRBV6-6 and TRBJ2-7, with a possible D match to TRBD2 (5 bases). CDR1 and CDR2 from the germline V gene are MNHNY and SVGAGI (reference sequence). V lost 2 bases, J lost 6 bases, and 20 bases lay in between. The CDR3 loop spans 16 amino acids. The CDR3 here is CASSYTSERLSSEQYF. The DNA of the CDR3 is TGTGCCAGCAGTTACACCTCAGAGCGGTTGAGCTCCGAGCAGTACTTC.

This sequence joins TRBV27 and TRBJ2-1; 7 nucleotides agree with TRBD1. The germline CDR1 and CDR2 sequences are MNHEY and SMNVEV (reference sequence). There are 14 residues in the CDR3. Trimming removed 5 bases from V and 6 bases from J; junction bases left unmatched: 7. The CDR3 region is CASSTGDRGNEQFF. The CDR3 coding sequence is TGTGCCAGCAGTACCGGGGACAGAGGCAATGAGCAGTTCTTC.

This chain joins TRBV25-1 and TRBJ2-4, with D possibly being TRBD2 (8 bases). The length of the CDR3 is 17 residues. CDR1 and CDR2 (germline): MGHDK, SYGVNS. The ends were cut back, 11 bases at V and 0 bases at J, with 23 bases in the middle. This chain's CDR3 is CAGTFRGLAGAKNIQYF. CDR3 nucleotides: TGTGCCGGGACATTTAGGGGGCTAGCGGGAGCCAAAAACATTCAGTACTTC.

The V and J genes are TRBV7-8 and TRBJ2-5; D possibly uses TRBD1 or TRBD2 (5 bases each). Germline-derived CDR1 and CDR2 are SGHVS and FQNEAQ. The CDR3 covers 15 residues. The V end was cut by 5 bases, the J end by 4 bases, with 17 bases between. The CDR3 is CASSEGPGFRETQYF. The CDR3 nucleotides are TGTGCCAGCAGCGAGGGACCCGGGTTCCGAGAGACCCAGTACTTC.

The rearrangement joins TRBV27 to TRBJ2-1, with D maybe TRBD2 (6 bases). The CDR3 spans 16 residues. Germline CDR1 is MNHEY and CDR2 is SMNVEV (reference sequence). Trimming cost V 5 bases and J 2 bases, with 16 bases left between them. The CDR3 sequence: CASSAYVADPYNEQFF. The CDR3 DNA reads TGTGCCAGCAGTGCTTATGTAGCGGATCCCTACAATGAGCAGTTCTTC.

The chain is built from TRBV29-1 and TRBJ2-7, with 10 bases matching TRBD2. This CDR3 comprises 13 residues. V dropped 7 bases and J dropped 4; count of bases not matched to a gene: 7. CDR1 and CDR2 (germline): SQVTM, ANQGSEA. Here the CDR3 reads CSDTAGGPYEQYF. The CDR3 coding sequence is TGCAGCGACACAGCGGGAGGGCCATACGAGCAGTACTTC.

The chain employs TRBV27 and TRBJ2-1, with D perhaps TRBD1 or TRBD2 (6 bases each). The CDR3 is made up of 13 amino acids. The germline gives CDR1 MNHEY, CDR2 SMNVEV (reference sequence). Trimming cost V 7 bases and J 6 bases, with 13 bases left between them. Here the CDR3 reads CASKGGHFNEQFF. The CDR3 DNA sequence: TGTGCCAGCAAGGGGGGACATTTCAATGAGCAGTTCTTC.

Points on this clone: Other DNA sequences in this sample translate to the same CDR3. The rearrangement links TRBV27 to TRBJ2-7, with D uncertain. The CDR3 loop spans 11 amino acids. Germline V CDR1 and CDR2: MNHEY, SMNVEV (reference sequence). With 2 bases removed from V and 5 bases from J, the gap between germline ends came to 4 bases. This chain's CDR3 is CASSLGHEQYF. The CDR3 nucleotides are TGTGCCAGCAGTTTAGGTCACGAGCAGTACTTC.

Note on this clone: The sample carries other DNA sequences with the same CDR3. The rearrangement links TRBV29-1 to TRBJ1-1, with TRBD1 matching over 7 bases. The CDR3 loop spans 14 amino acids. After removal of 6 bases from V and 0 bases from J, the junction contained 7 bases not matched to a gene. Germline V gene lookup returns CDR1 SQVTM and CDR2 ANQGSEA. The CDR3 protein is CSVDPGQLNTEAFF. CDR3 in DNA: TGCAGCGTGGATCCGGGACAGTTGAACACTGAAGCTTTCTTT.

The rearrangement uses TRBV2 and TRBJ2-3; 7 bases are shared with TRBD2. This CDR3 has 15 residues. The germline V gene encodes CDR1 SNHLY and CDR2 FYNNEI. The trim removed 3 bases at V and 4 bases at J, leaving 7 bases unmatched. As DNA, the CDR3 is TGTGCCAGCAGTGATCCCCCTAGCGGTTCAGATACGCAGTATTTT. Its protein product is CASSDPPSGSDTQYF.

The CDR3 region has the DNA TGTGCCAGCACCTCAGCGGAAGCTTTCTTT. This sequence encodes CASTSAEAFF. This chain connects TRBV6-6 to TRBJ1-1, with D uncertain. CDR1 and CDR2 (germline): MNHNY, SVGAGI (reference sequence). The CDR3 totals 10 residues. Trimming took off 7 bases at V and 8 bases at J, with 8 bases between the two ends.